Listed below are T cell receptor beta chains from one sample, sequenced in a study of cytomegalovirus exposure and HLA in healthy donors. This table comes from immunoSEQ multiplex PCR, and its TCRdb copy is limited to in-frame clones, with some not included. The sample records roughly 150,000 clones, around 82% being singletons. Sequenced sample: PBMCs. The source of these receptors is a woman aged 45-65 years in good health and CMV-seropositive. Both conserved end residues are part of each CDR3.

j_call cdr3_length v_call cdr3_aa
TRBJ1-6 16 TRBV27 CASSLGQGPYNSPLHF
TRBJ1-6 13 TRBV5-1 CASSLASNSPLHF
TRBJ1-1 15 TRBV18 CASSGVQMANTEAFF
TRBJ1-6 16 TRBV6-5 CASSYGIRGYNSPLHF
TRBJ1-4 15 TRBV14 CASSQAGGLGEKLFF
TRBJ1-2 10 TRBV29-1 CSVRGDGYTF
TRBJ1-1 15 TRBV6-1 CASSERPGGNTEAFF
TRBJ1-1 13 TRBV25-1 CASSEFVGEGAFF
TRBJ2-4 19 TRBV7-2 CASSLASLTGGGSKNIQYF
TRBJ2-7 14 TRBV6-6 CASSLAGAVYEQYF
NA 14 TRBV21-1 CASSNPREGYEQYF
TRBJ2-2 12 TRBV4-1 CASSPGTGELFF
TRBJ1-5 15 TRBV9 CASSQTGTSNQPQHF
TRBJ1-2 14 TRBV30 CAWSGGDGSYGYTF
TRBJ2-3 13 TRBV4-2 CASSPRQEDTQYF
TRBJ2-7 15 TRBV27 CASSLPGRQAYEQYF
TRBJ2-7 14 TRBV5-1 CASRYRQGGYEQYF
TRBJ2-7 20 TRBV6-1 CASSVPIFPGLAGGPHEQYF
TRBJ1-2 13 TRBV11-2 CASSLGATYGYTF
TRBJ2-4 15 TRBV6-1 CASSELSLAKNIQYF
TRBJ2-4 12 TRBV4-2 CASSQESVNGYF
TRBJ1-3 18 TRBV7-8 CASIGARRGHQTGNTIYF
TRBJ1-1 16 TRBV21-1 CASSTQTGTVNTEAFF
TRBJ1-5 14 TRBV7-9 CSSSGEHPNQPQHF
TRBJ1-1 15 TRBV6-5 CASSYSGQPNTEAFF
TRBJ1-1 13 TRBV2 CASRDRQNTEAFF
TRBJ2-1 13 TRBV9 CASSVGTNNEQFF
TRBJ2-1 11 TRBV30 CAWRGRGEQFF
TRBJ1-6 14 TRBV15 CATSRGPGDSPLHF
TRBJ2-1 14 TRBV7-3 CASSLQGWGNEQFF
TRBJ2-3 15 TRBV2 CASSELSGGTDTQYF
NA 13 TRBV6-1 CATYTGGEYEQYF
TRBJ1-2 13 TRBV28 CASSSRRVYGYTF
TRBJ2-7 13 TRBV7-9 CSSSRQGPYEQYF
TRBJ2-1 15 TRBV2 CASSRGRGAYNEQFF
TRBJ1-3 15 TRBV2 CASSEWGGSGNTIYF
TRBJ2-7 14 TRBV10-3 CAISERGGSYEQYF
TRBJ2-4 14 TRBV29-1 CSVGGPGLGNIQYF
TRBJ2-1 15 TRBV29-1 CSVEEDSVSYNEQFF
TRBJ2-1 15 TRBV7-2 CASSPWTGGTDEQFF
TRBJ2-1 15 TRBV13 CASSLGGGGAREQFF
TRBJ1-1 14 TRBV6-6 CASTRVPMNTEAFF
TRBJ2-7 14 TRBV4-1 CASSPTGGAYEQYF
TRBJ1-2 17 TRBV21-1 CASSKRFGGAPNYGYTF
TRBJ2-2 16 TRBV7-8 CASSLRYPGTSGELFF
TRBJ2-2 15 TRBV19 CASSLLAGGTGELFF
TRBJ1-2 12 TRBV6-1 CASSGGGNGYTF
TRBJ2-3 12 TRBV15 CATGSSTDTQYF
TRBJ1-5 15 TRBV4-3 CASSQDTGGTGPQHF
TRBJ2-1 15 TRBV7-9 CASSLGGGGWDEQFF
TRBJ2-1 14 TRBV30 CAWARGGIYNEQFF
TRBJ1-6 14 TRBV5-4 CASSTGTDNSPLHF
TRBJ1-2 13 TRBV6-5 CASSWRGAGGYTF